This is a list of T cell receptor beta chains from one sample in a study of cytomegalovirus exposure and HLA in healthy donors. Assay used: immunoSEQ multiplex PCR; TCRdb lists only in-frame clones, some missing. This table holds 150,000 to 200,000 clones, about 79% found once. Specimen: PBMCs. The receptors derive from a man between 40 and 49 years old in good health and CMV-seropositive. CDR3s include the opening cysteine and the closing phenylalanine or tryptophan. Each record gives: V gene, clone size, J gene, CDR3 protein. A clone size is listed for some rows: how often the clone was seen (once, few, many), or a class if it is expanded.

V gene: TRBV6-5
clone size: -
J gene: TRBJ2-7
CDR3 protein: CASSFLAGGSYEQYF

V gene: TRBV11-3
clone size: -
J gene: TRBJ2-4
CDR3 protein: CASSLPSGGEWAKNIQYF

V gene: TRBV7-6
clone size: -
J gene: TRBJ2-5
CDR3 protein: CASSPGQRETQYF

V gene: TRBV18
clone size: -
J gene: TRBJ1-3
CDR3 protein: CASSPESGARNTIYF

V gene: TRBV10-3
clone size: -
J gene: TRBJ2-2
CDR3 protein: CAISQLTRDRENTGELFF

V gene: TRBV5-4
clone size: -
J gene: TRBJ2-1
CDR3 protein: CASSRPPQGHYNEQFF

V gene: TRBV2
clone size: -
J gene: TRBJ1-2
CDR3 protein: CASRPAGTGLSRYGYTF

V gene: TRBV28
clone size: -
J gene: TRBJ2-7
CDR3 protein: CASSLTGNRREQYF

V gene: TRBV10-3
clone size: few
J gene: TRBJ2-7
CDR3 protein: CAITGQGSDEQYF

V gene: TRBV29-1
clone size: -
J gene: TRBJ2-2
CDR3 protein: CSVPGRGVTGELFF

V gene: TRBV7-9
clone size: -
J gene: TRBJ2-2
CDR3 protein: CASSRTSTDGRQGRELFF

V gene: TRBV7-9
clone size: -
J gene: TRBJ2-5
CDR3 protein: CASSSQETQYF

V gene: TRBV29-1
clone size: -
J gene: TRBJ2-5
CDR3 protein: CSVVTWTSKEQYF

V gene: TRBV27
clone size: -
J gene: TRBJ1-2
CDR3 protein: CASSPWGTGIDYGYTF

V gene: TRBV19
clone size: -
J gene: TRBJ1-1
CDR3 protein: CASSSGQLNTEAFF

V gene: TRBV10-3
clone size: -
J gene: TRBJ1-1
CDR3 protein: CAIKGTENTEAFF

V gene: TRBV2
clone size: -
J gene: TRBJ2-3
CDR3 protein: CASRSGASTDTQYF

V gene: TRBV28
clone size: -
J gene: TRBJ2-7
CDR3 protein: CASSTRASGPYEQYF

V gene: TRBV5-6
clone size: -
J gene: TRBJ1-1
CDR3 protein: CASSSPGQSNTEAFF

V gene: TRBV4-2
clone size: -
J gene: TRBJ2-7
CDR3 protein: CASSLSLAGVSEQYF

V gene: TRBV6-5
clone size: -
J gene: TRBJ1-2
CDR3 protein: CASSNLDSYGYTF

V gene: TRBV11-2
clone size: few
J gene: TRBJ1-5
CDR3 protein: CASSITSGAGQPQHF